This T cell receptor beta chain was recorded in a study of blood T cells in healthy people across ages. Study overall: Template switching picked up about one barcoded beta molecule for each two T cells.

A second roughly 6 to 11 cycle PCR used barcoded and J-beta primers. TCRdb ran MiXCR on the 5' RACE reads and lists one entry per CDR3 protein. Found here are 500,000 to 700,000 distinct CDR3 sequences, about 30% of them singletons; the top ten hold approximately 14%. Per the germline V gene, CDR1 is LGHNA and CDR2 is YNFKEQ. This CDR3 region has 15 residues. Trimming took 4 bases from V and 8 from J, leaving 18 bases between them. This clonotype was obtained from a woman older than 75 in good health. The specimen was blood. The chain links TRBV4-2 to TRBJ1-5, with D perhaps TRBD1 (6 bases). CDR3 DNA sequence: TGTGCCAGCAGCCCACAGGGCGGTATTGATGAGCCCCAGCATTTT. It codes for CASSPQGGIDEPQHF.